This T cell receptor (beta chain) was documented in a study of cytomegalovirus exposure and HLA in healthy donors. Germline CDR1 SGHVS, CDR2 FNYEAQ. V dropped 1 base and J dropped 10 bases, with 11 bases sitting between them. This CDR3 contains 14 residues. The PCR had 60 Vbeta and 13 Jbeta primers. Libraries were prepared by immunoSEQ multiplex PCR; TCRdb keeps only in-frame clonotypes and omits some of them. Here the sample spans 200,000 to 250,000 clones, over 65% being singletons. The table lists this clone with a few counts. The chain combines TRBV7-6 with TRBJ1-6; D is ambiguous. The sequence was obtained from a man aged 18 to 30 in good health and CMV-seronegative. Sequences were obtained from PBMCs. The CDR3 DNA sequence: TGTGCCAGCAGCTTAGGTGATTCGAGGTCACCCCTCCACTTT. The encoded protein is CASSLGDSRSPLHF. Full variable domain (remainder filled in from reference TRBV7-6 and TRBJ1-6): GAGVSQSPRYKVTKRGQDVALRCDPISGHVSLYWYRQALGQGPEFLTYFNYEAQQDKSGLPNDRFSAERPEGSISTLTIQRTEQRDSAMYRCASSLGDSRSPLHFGNGTRLTVT.